This T cell receptor (beta chain) was sequenced in a study of blood T cell repertoires in COVID-19. Across the study: COVID-19 samples, acute and convalescent, were from the United States, Italy and Spain. From T cells, B-cell-depleted T cells, or PBMCs came the material, which was cDNA or gDNA.

Two negative PCRs, clearance, or symptom resolution had been documented for recovered Cohort 3 donors. Source study methods: The assay estimated nucleated cells by amplifying reference gene primers. Some clones are missing from TCRdb's copy, which holds only in-frame ones; the method was immunoSEQ multiplex PCR. V and J calls and clone size follow that table, whereas D and trimming were derived from the DNA. The table includes roughly 270,000 clones, 85% detected once. Germline loops: CDR1 LGHNA, CDR2 YNFKEQ. V lost 0 bases, J lost 2 bases, and 5 bases stayed unmatched. The CDR3 contains 16 residues. The chain uses TRBV4-2 and TRBJ2-7; TRBD1 matches at 9 bases. The TCR comes from a woman aged 50 to 60 who had recovered from COVID-19. The specimen sequenced was PBMCs or T cells enriched from blood (not recorded which). Here the CDR3 reads CASSQETGGSTYEQYF. In nucleotides, the CDR3 is TGTGCCAGCAGCCAAGAAACAGGGGGCTCCACCTACGAGCAGTACTTC.